A selection of T cell receptor beta chains follows, all from one sample in a study of T cell changes during pregnancy in multiple sclerosis. The data were produced by immunoSEQ multiplex PCR, yet TCRdb's version contains in-frame clones alone and is incomplete. The top ten clones hold 0.67% of a sample with under 45,000 clones, around nine tenths of them seen once. The material sequenced was CD4+ T cells from peripheral blood mononuclear cells, taken in the first trimester of pregnancy. The source is a female donor with multiple sclerosis, enrolled in a pregnancy study. Each CDR3 is given with its conserved first and last residue.

v_call cdr3_aa
TRBV7-2 CASSLWQVTREQFF
TRBV19 CASSIAGGGYTEAFF
TRBV6-1 CASSKAGTEQFF
TRBV2 CASSEVSGKNTGELFF
TRBV4-1 CASSQGSGGYEKLFF
TRBV19 CASTPRGSSGYTF
TRBV11-2 CASSLDLAGDGGLFF
TRBV28 CASSLNPFQPQHF
TRBV4-2 CASSQESRGNYEQYF
TRBV28 CASSLPQDRKNQPQHF
TRBV7-2 CASRNRGYTDTQYF
TRBV7-2 CASSPWGEPNEKLFF
TRBV19 CASSRGDRVHTEAFF
TRBV9 CASSPQPSGRSEQFF
TRBV29-1 CSVRLQGTYEQYF
TRBV15 CATSRDRQHYGYTF
TRBV19 CASSREHSYEQYF
TRBV29-1 CSVESGTGGYEQYF
TRBV28 CASIEGGIGQPQHF
TRBV29-1 CSVASGASSYNEQFF
TRBV28 CASSPTPPRSSYNEQFF
TRBV29-1 CSVTDRGQETQYF
TRBV2 CASSKGGGGTGELFF
TRBV27 CASQGLADSYEQYF
TRBV19 CASSIPSTGPYNEQFF
TRBV19 CASSMGTPNTGELFF
TRBV28 CASRPPGKPAQPQHF
TRBV28 CASRDLSWKQYF
TRBV6-1 CASSDKGLRGAFF
TRBV5-4 CASSPGQNTEAFF
TRBV10-3 CAISVGGADTQYF
TRBV2 CASKWTGENTGELFF
TRBV5-4 CASNPRPFKGEETQYF
TRBV29-1 CSVEGAEDRAYEQYF
TRBV6-5 CASSRQGGNEKLFF
TRBV18 CASSPQAGNEKLFF
TRBV9 CASTIGLVQETQYF
TRBV6-5 CASSYLGQRYGYTF
TRBV27 CASKIRIGVGGGWSTEAFF
TRBV30 CAYTQGGYTF